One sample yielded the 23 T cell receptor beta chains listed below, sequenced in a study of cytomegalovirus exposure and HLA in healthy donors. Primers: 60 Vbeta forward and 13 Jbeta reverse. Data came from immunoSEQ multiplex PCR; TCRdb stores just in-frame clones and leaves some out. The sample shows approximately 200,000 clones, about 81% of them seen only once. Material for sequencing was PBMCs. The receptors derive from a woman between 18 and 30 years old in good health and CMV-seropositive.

CDR3 region: CAWSELGGTEAFF. CDR3 in DNA: TGTGCCTGGAGTGAGTTAGGGGGCACTGAAGCTTTCTTT. V and J are TRBV30 and TRBJ1-1, with D tentatively TRBD1 (6 bases). The CDR3 has 13 residues. Trimming cost V 1 base and J 4 bases, with 10 bases left between them. Looked up from germline, CDR1 is GTSNPN and CDR2 is SVGIG (reference sequence).

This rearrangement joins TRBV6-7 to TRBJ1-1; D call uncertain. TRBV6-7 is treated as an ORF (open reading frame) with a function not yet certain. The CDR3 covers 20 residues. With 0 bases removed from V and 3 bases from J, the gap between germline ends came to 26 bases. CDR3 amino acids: CASSYSKTQPVSVWYTEAFF. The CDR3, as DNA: TGTGCCAGCAGTTACTCGAAAACACAGCCCGTAAGTGTCTGGTACACTGAAGCTTTCTTT.

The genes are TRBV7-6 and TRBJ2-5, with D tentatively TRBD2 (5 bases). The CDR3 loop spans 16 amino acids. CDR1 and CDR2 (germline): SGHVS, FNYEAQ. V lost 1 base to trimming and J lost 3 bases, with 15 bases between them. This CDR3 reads CASSLEASWGKETQYF. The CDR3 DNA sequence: TGTGCCAGCAGCTTAGAGGCTAGCTGGGGAAAAGAGACCCAGTACTTC.

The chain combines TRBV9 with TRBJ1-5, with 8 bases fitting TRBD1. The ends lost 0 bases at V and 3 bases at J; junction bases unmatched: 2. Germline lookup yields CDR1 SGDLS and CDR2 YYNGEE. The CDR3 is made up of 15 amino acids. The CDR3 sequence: CASSVGTGPNQPQHF. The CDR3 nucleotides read TGTGCCAGCAGCGTAGGGACAGGGCCCAATCAGCCCCAGCATTTT.

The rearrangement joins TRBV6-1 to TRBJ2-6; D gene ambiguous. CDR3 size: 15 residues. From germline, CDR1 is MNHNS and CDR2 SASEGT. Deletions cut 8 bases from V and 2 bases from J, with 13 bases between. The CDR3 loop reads CASQESRAGANVLTF. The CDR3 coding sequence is TGTGCCAGCCAAGAAAGCCGAGCTGGGGCCAACGTCCTGACTTTC.

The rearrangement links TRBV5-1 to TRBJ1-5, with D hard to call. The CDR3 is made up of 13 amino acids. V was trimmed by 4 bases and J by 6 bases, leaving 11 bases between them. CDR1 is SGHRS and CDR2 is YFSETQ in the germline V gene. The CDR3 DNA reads TGCGCCAGCAGCAGGGCGGGAGGTCAGCCCCAGCATTTT. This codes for CASSRAGGQPQHF.

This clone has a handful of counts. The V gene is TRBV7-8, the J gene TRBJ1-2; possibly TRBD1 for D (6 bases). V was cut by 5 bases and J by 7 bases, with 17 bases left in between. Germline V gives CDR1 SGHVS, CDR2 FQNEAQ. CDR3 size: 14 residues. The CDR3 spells CASSPLGGAPGYTF. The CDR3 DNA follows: TGTGCCAGCAGCCCCCTGGGGGGGGCGCCTGGCTACACCTTC. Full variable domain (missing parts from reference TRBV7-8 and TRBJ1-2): GAGVSQSPRYKVAKRGQDVALRCDPISGHVSLFWYQQALGQGPEFLTYFQNEAQLDKSGLPSDRFFAERPEGSVSTLKIQRTQQEDSAVYLCASSPLGGAPGYTFGSGTRLTVV.

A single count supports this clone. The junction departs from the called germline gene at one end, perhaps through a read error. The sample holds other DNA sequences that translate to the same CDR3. CDR3 region: CAWSPGVQGYTDTQYF. CDR3 nucleotides: TGTGCCTGGAGCCCCGGGGTGCAGGGGTACACAGACACGCAGTATTTT. The chain employs TRBV30 and TRBJ2-3; a weak D match, TRBD1 (6 bases). Germline values: CDR1 GTSNPN, CDR2 SVGIG (reference sequence). CDR3 length: 16 residues.

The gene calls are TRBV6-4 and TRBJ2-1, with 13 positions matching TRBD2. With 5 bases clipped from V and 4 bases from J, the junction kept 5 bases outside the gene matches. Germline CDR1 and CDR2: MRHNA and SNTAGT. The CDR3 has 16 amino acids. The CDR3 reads CASSTSGGVEYNEQFF. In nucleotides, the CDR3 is TGTGCCAGCAGTACTAGCGGGGGGGTCGAGTACAATGAGCAGTTCTTC.

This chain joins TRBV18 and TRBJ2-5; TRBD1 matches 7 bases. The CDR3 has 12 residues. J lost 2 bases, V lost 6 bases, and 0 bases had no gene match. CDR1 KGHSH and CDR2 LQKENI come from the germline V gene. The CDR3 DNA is TGTGCCAGCTCGGACAGGCAAGAGACCCAGTACTTC. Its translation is CASSDRQETQYF.

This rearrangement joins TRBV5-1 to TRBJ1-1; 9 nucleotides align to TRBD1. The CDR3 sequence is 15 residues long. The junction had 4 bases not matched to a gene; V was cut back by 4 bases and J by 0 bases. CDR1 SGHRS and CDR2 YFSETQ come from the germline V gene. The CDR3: CASSGGQGLNTEAFF. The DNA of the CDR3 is TGCGCCAGCAGCGGGGGACAGGGTCTGAACACTGAAGCTTTCTTT.

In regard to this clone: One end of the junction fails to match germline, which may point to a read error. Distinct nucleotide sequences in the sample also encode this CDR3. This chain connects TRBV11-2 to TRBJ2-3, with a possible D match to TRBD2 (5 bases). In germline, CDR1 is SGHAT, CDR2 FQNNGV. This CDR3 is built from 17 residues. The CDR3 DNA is TGTGCCAGCAGCTCAAACATCTTTCCTTCTAGCACGGATACGCAGTATTTT. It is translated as CASSSNIFPSSTDTQYF.

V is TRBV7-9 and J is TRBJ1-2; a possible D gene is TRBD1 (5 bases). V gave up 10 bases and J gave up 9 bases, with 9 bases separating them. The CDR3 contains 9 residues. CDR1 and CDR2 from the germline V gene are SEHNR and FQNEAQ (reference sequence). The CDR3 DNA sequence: TGTGCCAACGGGGGGAGCTACACCTTC. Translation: CANGGSYTF.

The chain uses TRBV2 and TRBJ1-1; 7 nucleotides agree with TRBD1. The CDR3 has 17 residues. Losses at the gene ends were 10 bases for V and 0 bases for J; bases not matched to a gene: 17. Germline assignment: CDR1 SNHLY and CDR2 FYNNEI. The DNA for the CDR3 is TGTGCCAACCATCCGGGACAGCACCCGGGATTGAACACTGAAGCTTTCTTT. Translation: CANHPGQHPGLNTEAFF.

The CDR3 region is CSVRGGTSLPQETQYF. CDR3 coding DNA: TGCAGCGTTAGGGGCGGGACTAGCCTCCCCCAAGAGACCCAGTACTTC. The chain is built from TRBV29-1 and TRBJ2-5; 9 bases align to TRBD2. The germline CDR1 and CDR2 sequences are SQVTM and ANQGSEA. The CDR3 length is 16 residues. J was trimmed by 1 base and V by 5 bases; bases with no gene match: 11.

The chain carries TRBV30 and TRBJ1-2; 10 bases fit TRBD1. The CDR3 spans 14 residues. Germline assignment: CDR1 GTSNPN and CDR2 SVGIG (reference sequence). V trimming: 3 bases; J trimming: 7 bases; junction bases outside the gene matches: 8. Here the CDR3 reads CAWSGGTGVGGYTF. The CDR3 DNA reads TGTGCCTGGAGCGGAGGGACAGGGGTCGGTGGCTACACCTTC. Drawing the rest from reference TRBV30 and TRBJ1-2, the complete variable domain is SQTIHQWPATLVQPVGSPLSLECTVEGTSNPNLYWYRQAAGRGLQLLFYSVGIGQISSEVPQNLSASRPQDRQFILSSKKLLLSDSGFYLCAWSGGTGVGGYTFGSGTRLTVV.

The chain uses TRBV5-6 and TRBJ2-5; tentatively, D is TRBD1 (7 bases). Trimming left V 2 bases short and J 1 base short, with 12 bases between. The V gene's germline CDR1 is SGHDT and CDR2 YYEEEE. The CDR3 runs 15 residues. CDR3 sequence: CASSLRQGGQETQYF. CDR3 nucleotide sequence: TGTGCCAGCAGCTTAAGACAGGGAGGCCAAGAGACCCAGTACTTC.

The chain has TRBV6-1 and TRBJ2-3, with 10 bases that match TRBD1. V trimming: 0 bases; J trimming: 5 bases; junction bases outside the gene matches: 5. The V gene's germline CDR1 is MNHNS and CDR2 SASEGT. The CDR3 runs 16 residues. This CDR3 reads CASSEAGTGVGDTQYF. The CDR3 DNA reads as TGTGCCAGCAGTGAAGCCGGGACAGGGGTTGGAGATACGCAGTATTTT.

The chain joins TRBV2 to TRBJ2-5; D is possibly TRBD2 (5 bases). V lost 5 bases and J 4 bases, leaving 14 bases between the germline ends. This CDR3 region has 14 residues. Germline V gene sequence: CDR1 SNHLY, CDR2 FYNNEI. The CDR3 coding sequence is TGTGCCAGCAGTTCGCAGGCGGGCACAGAGACCCAGTACTTC. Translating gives CASSSQAGTETQYF.

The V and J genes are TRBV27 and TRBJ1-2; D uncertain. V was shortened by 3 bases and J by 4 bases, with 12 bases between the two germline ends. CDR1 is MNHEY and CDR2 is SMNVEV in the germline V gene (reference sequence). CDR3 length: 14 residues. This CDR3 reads CASSLEYRGYGYTF. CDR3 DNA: TGTGCCAGCAGTTTGGAGTATCGGGGCTATGGCTACACCTTC.

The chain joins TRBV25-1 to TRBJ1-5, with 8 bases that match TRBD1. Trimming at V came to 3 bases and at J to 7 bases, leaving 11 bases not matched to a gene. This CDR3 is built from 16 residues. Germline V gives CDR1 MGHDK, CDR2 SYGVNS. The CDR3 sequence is CASSDYVAGGRQPQHF. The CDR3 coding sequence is TGTGCCAGCAGTGACTACGTGGCAGGGGGCAGGCAGCCCCAGCATTTT.

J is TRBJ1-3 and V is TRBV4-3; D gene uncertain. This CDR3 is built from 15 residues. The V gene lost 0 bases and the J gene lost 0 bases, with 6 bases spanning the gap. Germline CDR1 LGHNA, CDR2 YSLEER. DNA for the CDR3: TGCGCCAGCAGCCAAGATGGGAGCTCTGGAAACACCATATATTTT. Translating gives CASSQDGSSGNTIYF.

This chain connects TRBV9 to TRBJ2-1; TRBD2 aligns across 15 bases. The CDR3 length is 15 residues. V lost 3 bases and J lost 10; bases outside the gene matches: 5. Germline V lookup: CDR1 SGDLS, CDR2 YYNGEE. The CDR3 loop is CASSGPGLAGGEQFF. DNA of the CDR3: TGTGCCAGCAGCGGACCGGGACTAGCGGGGGGCGAGCAGTTCTTC. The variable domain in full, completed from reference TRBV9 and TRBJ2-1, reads DSGVTQTPKHLITATGQRVTLRCSPRSGDLSVYWYQQSLDQGLQFLIQYYNGEERAKGNILERFSAQQFPDLHSELNLSSLELGDSALYFCASSGPGLAGGEQFFGPGTRLTVL.